This T cell receptor beta chain was sequenced for a study of blood T cell repertoires in COVID-19. Whole-study context: COVID-19 samples from acute and convalescent phases originated in the United States, Italy and Spain. Sample material is recorded as cDNA or gDNA derived from T cells, B-cell-depleted T cells, or PBMCs.

Germline values: CDR1 SEHNR, CDR2 FQNEAQ (reference sequence). The CDR3 is 17 amino acids. V dropped 1 base and J dropped 5; count of bases not matched to a gene: 13. Method: immunoSEQ multiplex PCR; TCRdb's copy keeps in-frame clones and lacks some. The table shows some 15,000 clones, with approximately 85% occurring only once. The sample taken for sequencing was peripheral blood. V is TRBV7-9 and J is TRBJ2-5, with 7 bases lining up with TRBD1. The TCR comes from a human donor in a cohort sampled during active COVID-19. Written as DNA, the CDR3 is TGTGCCAGCAGCTTAGAGAGAGGGGACAGTTCGTCCGAGACCCAGTACTTC. Its translation is CASSLERGDSSSETQYF.